These 26 T cell receptor beta chains share one sample of origin, sequenced in a study of CD8+ T cells in alopecia areata. Sequencing templates came from extracted RNA that was reverse transcribed into cDNA. TCRdb's copy holds only in-frame clones and misses some; the assay was immunoSEQ multiplex PCR. Of about 120,000 clones listed, about 50% are singletons. This specimen consisted of CD8+ T cells sorted from blood, obtained at week 0. The receptors shown here come from a human donor with alopecia areata.

V is TRBV11-2 and J is TRBJ2-5, with D unclear. The CDR3 spans 16 residues. The germline V gene encodes CDR1 SGHAT and CDR2 FQNNGV. V was shortened by 1 base and J by 4 bases, with 16 bases between the two germline ends. CDR3: CASSLGSARAGETQYF. CDR3 nucleotides: TGTGCCAGCAGCTTAGGAAGCGCAAGAGCCGGAGAGACCCAGTACTTC.

This clone showed up just a few times. This chain uses TRBV4-3 with TRBJ2-7; D tentatively fits TRBD1 or TRBD2 (7 bases each). The germline V gene has CDR1 LGHNA and CDR2 YSLEER. The CDR3 sequence is 15 residues long. V was clipped by 0 bases and J by 2 bases, with 11 bases between them. CDR3 DNA sequence: TGCGCCAGCAGCCAAGACAGGGGGGGGCCCTACGAGCAGTACTTC. As protein: CASSQDRGGPYEQYF.

This sequence joins TRBV5-6 and TRBJ2-1, with 10 bases lining up with TRBD2. CDR3 length: 15 amino acids. Germline V CDR1 and CDR2: SGHDT, YYEEEE. Trimming removed 4 bases from V and 6 bases from J; junction bases left unmatched: 7. CDR3 DNA: TGTGCCAGCAGCCTCTTAGCGGGGGGTCTCAATGAGCAGTTCTTC. Amino acid sequence: CASSLLAGGLNEQFF.

This clone turned up a few times. The J gene is TRBJ2-7, the V gene TRBV15, with 10 nucleotides matching TRBD1. Unmatched junction bases numbered 3, after V lost 0 bases and J lost 4 bases. The CDR3 consists of 15 residues. Germline V lookup: CDR1 LNHNV, CDR2 YYDKDF (reference sequence). In DNA form, the CDR3 reads TGTGCCACCAGCAGAGATAGACAGGGGGCGTACGAGCAGTACTTC. As protein: CATSRDRQGAYEQYF. Full variable domain (missing parts from reference TRBV15 and TRBJ2-7): DAMVIQNPRYQVTQFGKPVTLSCSQTLNHNVMYWYQQKSSQAPKLLFHYYDKDFNNEADTPDNFQSRRPNTSFCFLDIRSPGLGDTAMYLCATSRDRQGAYEQYFGPGTRLTVT.

This clone was picked up one time. This same CDR3 is encoded by further DNA sequences in the sample. This chain uses TRBV5-6 with TRBJ2-1; D unclear. V was trimmed by 0 bases and J by 9 bases, leaving 4 bases between them. The CDR3 runs to 11 residues. Germline V CDR1 and CDR2: SGHDT, YYEEEE. Here the CDR3 DNA reads TGTGCCAGCAGCTTGGGGGGTGAGCAGTTCTTC. Translation gives CASSLGGEQFF.

The chain couples TRBV7-9 to TRBJ2-7; no clear D gene. Germline V gives CDR1 SEHNR, CDR2 FQNEAQ (reference sequence). This CDR3 spans 12 amino acids. V lost 2 bases and J lost 8, with 10 bases in between. The CDR3 nucleotides read TGTGCCAGCAGCTTATTTCCTATCCAGCAGTACTTC. Its translation is CASSLFPIQQYF. Full variable domain (rest looked up from reference TRBV7-9 and TRBJ2-7): DTGVSQNPRHKITKRGQNVTFRCDPISEHNRLYWYRQTLGQGPEFLTYFQNEAQLEKSRLLSDRFSAERPKGSFSTLEIQRTEQGDSAMYLCASSLFPIQQYFGPGTRLTVT.

This clone was recorded once. The chain links TRBV2 to TRBJ1-5, with 7 positions matching TRBD1. The CDR3 is 14 residues long. V was clipped by 6 bases and J by 3 bases; unmatched bases: 5. CDR1 is SNHLY and CDR2 is FYNNEI in the germline V gene. The CDR3 DNA reads TGTGCCAGCAGGCGACAGGGCCTCAATCAGCCCCAGCATTTT. Protein product: CASRRQGLNQPQHF. The full variable domain, its missing parts supplied by reference TRBV2 and TRBJ1-5, is EPEVTQTPSHQVTQMGQEVILRCVPISNHLYFYWYRQILGQKVEFLVSFYNNEISEKSEIFDDQFSVERPDGSNFTLKIRSTKLEDSAMYFCASRRQGLNQPQHFGDGTRLSIL.

This clone showed up just once. The chain employs TRBV5-6 and TRBJ2-2, with 8 bases identical to TRBD1. V lost 7 bases to trimming and J lost 0 bases; unmatched junction nucleotides: 2. The length of the CDR3 is 14 residues. Germline lookup yields CDR1 SGHDT and CDR2 YYEEEE. CDR3 sequence: CASETGANTGELFF. Here the CDR3 DNA reads TGTGCCAGCGAGACAGGGGCGAACACCGGGGAGCTGTTTTTT.

This rearrangement joins TRBV25-1 to TRBJ1-1, with no clear D. CDR1 is MGHDK and CDR2 is SYGVNS in the germline V gene. The CDR3 totals 13 residues. The V gene lost 2 bases and the J gene lost 3 bases, with 7 bases spanning the gap. CDR3 nucleotides: TGTGCCAGCAGTGAAGATCGGTACACTGAAGCTTTCTTT. It encodes CASSEDRYTEAFF.

The gene calls are TRBV5-1 and TRBJ2-7, with D possibly matching TRBD1 (5 bases). This CDR3 is 15 amino acids long. Trimming took off 4 bases at V and 4 bases at J, with 18 bases between the two ends. Germline CDR1 SGHRS, CDR2 YFSETQ. This CDR3 reads CASSPVRDSGYEQYF. The CDR3 DNA reads TGCGCCAGCAGCCCCGTCCGAGACAGTGGATACGAGCAGTACTTC. Variable domain in full (rest from reference TRBV5-1 and TRBJ2-7): KAGVTQTPRYLIKTRGQQVTLSCSPISGHRSVSWYQQTPGQGLQFLFEYFSETQRNKGNFPGRFSGRQFSNSRSEMNVSTLELGDSALYLCASSPVRDSGYEQYFGPGTRLTVT.

The chain combines TRBV15 with TRBJ1-1; 8 bases map to TRBD1. Losses at the gene ends were 5 bases for V and 6 bases for J; bases not matched to a gene: 5. The CDR3 has 13 amino acids. CDR1 is LNHNV, CDR2 YYDKDF, per germline (reference sequence). CDR3 nucleotide sequence: TGTGCCACCAGCCCGACAGGGGCGGCTGAAGCTTTCTTT. This gives the protein CATSPTGAAEAFF.

This clone has a handful of counts. The V gene is TRBV11-2, the J gene TRBJ2-1; 7 nucleotides agree with TRBD1. V was pared by 6 bases and J by 6 bases, with 2 bases of the junction left unmatched. The V gene's germline CDR1 is SGHAT and CDR2 FQNNGV. The CDR3 has 12 amino acids. DNA of the CDR3: TGTGCCAGCAGTCGACAGGGCAATGAGCAGTTCTTC. Its protein is CASSRQGNEQFF.

The chain employs TRBV2 and TRBJ1-1, with TRBD1 identical over 10 bases. After removal of 6 bases from V and 0 bases from J, the junction contained 7 bases not matched to a gene. Per the germline V gene, CDR1 is SNHLY and CDR2 is FYNNEI. The CDR3 contains 16 residues. The CDR3 coding sequence is TGTGCCAGCAGAGGGGGGACAGGGGCCTTGAACACTGAAGCTTTCTTT. This codes for CASRGGTGALNTEAFF.

J is TRBJ1-6 and V is TRBV4-1; unclear D gene. The CDR3 runs to 12 residues. Trimming took off 4 bases at V and 8 bases at J, with 6 bases between the two ends. Germline V gene lookup returns CDR1 MGHRA and CDR2 YSYEKL. The CDR3 nucleotides are TGCGCCAGCAGCCCCCAGGATTCACCCCTCCACTTT. Amino acids: CASSPQDSPLHF.

The J gene is TRBJ1-1, the V gene TRBV6-6, with D perhaps matching TRBD1 (6 bases). The germline gives CDR1 MNHNY, CDR2 SVGAGI (reference sequence). Trimming removed 6 bases at V and 4 bases at J, with 15 bases between. The length of the CDR3 is 14 residues. For the CDR3, the DNA is TGTGCCAGCAGCCTACAGGGAGGAAGCACTGAAGCTTTCTTT. It yields the protein CASSLQGGSTEAFF.

This clone was seen a single time. The rearrangement joins TRBV5-1 to TRBJ1-6; maybe TRBD1 (6 bases). Deletions cut 0 bases from V and 10 bases from J, with 8 bases between. This CDR3 is built from 13 residues. Germline assignment: CDR1 SGHRS and CDR2 YFSETQ. CDR3 nucleotides: TGCGCCAGCAGCTTGGACAGGGAATCACCCCTCCACTTT. Encoded protein: CASSLDRESPLHF. Complete variable domain (other parts from reference TRBV5-1 and TRBJ1-6): KAGVTQTPRYLIKTRGQQVTLSCSPISGHRSVSWYQQTPGQGLQFLFEYFSETQRNKGNFPGRFSGRQFSNSRSEMNVSTLELGDSALYLCASSLDRESPLHFGNGTRLTVT.

The V and J genes are TRBV27 and TRBJ1-6; 9 bases are shared with TRBD1. V dropped 5 bases and J dropped 7; count of bases not matched to a gene: 9. This CDR3 contains 16 residues. Germline assignment: CDR1 MNHEY and CDR2 SMNVEV (reference sequence). The DNA of the CDR3 is TGTGCCAGCAGTAAAACCCGACAGGGGGTAAATTCACCCCTCCACTTT. It translates to CASSKTRQGVNSPLHF.

In this sample, this clone turned up a few times. The chain is built from TRBV13 and TRBJ1-2; 10 bases are a match to TRBD1. V gave up 5 bases and J gave up 5 bases; unmatched junction bases: 8. CDR1 PRHDT and CDR2 FYEKMQ come from the germline V gene (reference sequence). The CDR3 is made up of 15 amino acids. CDR3 amino acids: CASSREGTGAYGYTF. Here the CDR3 DNA reads TGTGCCAGCAGCCGAGAAGGGACAGGGGCTTATGGCTACACCTTC.

This clone has just a few counts. The chain links TRBV27 to TRBJ1-5, with D perhaps matching TRBD1 (6 bases). Germline CDR1 MNHEY, CDR2 SMNVEV (reference sequence). The CDR3 has 14 amino acids. V gave up 4 bases and J gave up 7 bases, with 14 bases separating them. In DNA form, the CDR3 reads TGTGCCAGCAGTTATGCAAACGGGGGCCAGCCCCAGCATTTT. As protein: CASSYANGGQPQHF.

V gene TRBV29-1 combines with J gene TRBJ2-1; tentative D call: TRBD2 (5 bases). Trimming removed 0 bases from V and 13 bases from J, with 10 bases in between. The germline CDR1 and CDR2 sequences are SQVTM and ANQGSEA. The CDR3 is 11 amino acids. The CDR3 is CSVEDPREQFF. CDR3 sequence (DNA): TGCAGCGTTGAAGATCCGAGGGAACAGTTCTTC.

This clone was recorded a few times. J is TRBJ1-2 and V is TRBV11-2; the D gene is possibly TRBD1 (5 bases). Looked up from germline, CDR1 is SGHAT and CDR2 is FQNNGV. Trimming pared 5 bases from V and 5 bases from J, leaving 12 bases between. The CDR3 loop spans 13 amino acids. This CDR3 is CASSVGTGYGYTF. The CDR3 bases are TGTGCCAGCAGCGTAGGGACCGGGTATGGCTACACCTTC.

The DNA of the CDR3 is TGTGCCAGCAGCACCGATGAAGGACAGGGAAGTGGAAACACCATATATTTT. Translation gives CASSTDEGQGSGNTIYF. This chain uses TRBV5-6 with TRBJ1-3; 8 nucleotides match TRBD1. This CDR3 is built from 17 residues. The germline CDR1 and CDR2 sequences are SGHDT and YYEEEE. The J segment lost 3 bases and the V segment lost 4 bases, leaving 12 bases of the junction unmatched.

This clone was seen just once. The chain carries TRBV6-5 and TRBJ2-1; 7 nucleotides line up with TRBD2. The CDR3 is 12 amino acids. Germline V CDR1 and CDR2: MNHEY, SVGAGI. J lost 9 bases, V lost 2 bases, and 1 base had no gene match. CDR3 nucleotides: TGTGCCAGCAGTTACGGGGAGGGTGAGCAGTTCTTC. Amino acid sequence: CASSYGEGEQFF.

This chain joins TRBV27 and TRBJ1-2; TRBD1 aligns across 7 bases. The CDR3 is 12 amino acids. Germline V CDR1 and CDR2: MNHEY, SMNVEV (reference sequence). V lost 2 bases to trimming and J lost 8 bases; unmatched junction nucleotides: 2. The CDR3 protein is CASSLTGAGYTF. The CDR3 nucleotides read TGTGCCAGCAGTTTAACAGGGGCCGGCTACACCTTC.

The V and J genes are TRBV2 and TRBJ1-5, with D unclear. The germline V gene encodes CDR1 SNHLY and CDR2 FYNNEI. V gave up 4 bases and J gave up 0 bases, with 13 bases separating them. The CDR3 runs 16 residues. CDR3 amino acids: CASSAIPLGSNQPQHF. Here the CDR3 DNA reads TGTGCCAGCAGTGCCATACCATTAGGTAGCAATCAGCCCCAGCATTTT.

This clone was seen a single time. The rearrangement links TRBV7-6 to TRBJ1-2; TRBD1 agrees at 10 bases. Germline CDR1 reads SGHVS; CDR2 reads FNYEAQ. The CDR3 covers 16 residues. J lost 6 bases, V lost 0 bases, and 7 bases had no gene match. The chain's CDR3 is CASSLAPGTGANGYTF. The CDR3 bases are TGTGCCAGCAGCTTAGCGCCCGGGACAGGGGCTAATGGCTACACCTTC.